This T cell receptor (beta chain) was sequenced for a study of cytomegalovirus exposure and HLA in healthy donors. Study observations and caveats: In a later analysis, HLA-C alleles had the fewest associated TCRs, DRB1 alleles the most. Likely technical artifact: a cluster of highly shared sequence variants. Under in vitro conditions, three CMV-associated chains were confirmed as specific for CMV antigens. Listed as cytomegalovirus-associated were approximately 160 TCR beta chains.

It was with 60 Vbeta and 13 Jbeta primers that the PCR ran. Measured with immunoSEQ multiplex PCR; TCRdb has only the in-frame clones, and not every one. The data contain over 120,000 clones, about 80% of them singletons. CDR1 MDHEN and CDR2 SYDVKM come from the germline V gene. The length of the CDR3 is 12 residues. A word on this clone: Antigen: not known.

The origin of this receptor is a female donor in good health and CMV-seronegative. The chain links TRBV28 to TRBJ2-5; a weak D match, TRBD1 (6 bases). The J call may be faulty, since TRBJ2-7 better matches the DNA end. Specimen: PBMCs. This chain's CDR3 is CASREQGYEQYF. DNA of the CDR3: TGTGCCAGCAGGGAACAGGGCTACGAGCAGTACTTC.